This T cell receptor beta chain was identified in a study of blood T cell repertoires in COVID-19. Across the whole study: The origin of the acute and convalescent COVID-19 samples was the United States, Italy and Spain. T cells, B-cell-depleted T cells, or PBMCs provided the cDNA or gDNA that served as material.

Germline V gives CDR1 ENHRY, CDR2 SYGVKD. J was trimmed by 2 bases and V by 9 bases; bases with no gene match: 1. CDR3 length equals 13 residues. This clone has just one count. Authors' processing steps: Reference gene primer amplification yielded estimated nucleated cell counts. Profiled with immunoSEQ multiplex PCR; TCRdb holds only in-frame clones, not every one. From that table come the V and J calls and clone size; the DNA was used to work out D and trimming. Of 150,000 to 200,000 clones listed, roughly 89% are singletons. What was sequenced was peripheral blood. The TCR comes from a man between 18 and 35 years old with active or convalescent COVID-19. The gene calls are TRBV10-3 and TRBJ2-5; 12 bases are shared with TRBD2. The CDR3 here is CAITSGGQETQYF. DNA for the CDR3: TGTGCCATTACTAGCGGGGGGCAAGAGACCCAGTACTTC.